Each of the 22 T cell receptor beta chains below was sequenced from the same sample in a study of cytomegalovirus exposure and HLA in healthy donors. 13 Jbeta primers and 60 Vbeta primers were used for the PCR. Produced via immunoSEQ multiplex PCR; TCRdb's table is partial and in-frame only. The sample includes roughly 180,000 clones, roughly three quarters of them seen just once. The sample consisted of PBMCs. Receptors were obtained from a woman aged 25 to 39 in good health and CMV-seropositive.

Only one count was recorded for this clone. This sequence joins TRBV7-9 and TRBJ1-5; 7 nucleotides line up with TRBD1. Germline CDR1 reads SEHNR; CDR2 reads FQNEAQ (reference sequence). This CDR3 is 16 amino acids long. Germline trimming cut 4 bases from V and 1 base from J; bases unmatched to any gene: 7. The CDR3 region is CASSSGGGGSNQPQHF. CDR3 in DNA: TGTGCCAGCAGCTCAGGGGGTGGGGGGAGCAATCAGCCCCAGCATTTT.

The chain uses TRBV30 and TRBJ1-2; a possible D gene is TRBD1 (5 bases). CDR1 is GTSNPN and CDR2 is SVGIG in the germline V gene (reference sequence). The V end was cut by 5 bases, the J end by 4 bases, with 23 bases between. The CDR3 is made up of 16 amino acids. The CDR3 DNA is TGTGCCTGGGGAGGGCACGACAGCCAATTTTCCTATGGCTACACCTTC. This codes for CAWGGHDSQFSYGYTF.

The chain recombines TRBV28 with TRBJ1-6, with D perhaps TRBD1 (5 bases). Germline V gene lookup returns CDR1 MDHEN and CDR2 SYDVKM. The germline V and J ends were trimmed by 7 bases and 1 base, with 8 bases remaining between them. The CDR3 length is 14 residues. CDR3 bases: TGTGCCAGCAACGGGGGTTCCTATAATTCACCCCTCCACTTT. Protein sequence: CASNGGSYNSPLHF.

The J gene is TRBJ2-1, the V gene TRBV13, with 12 bases that match TRBD2. V trimming: 1 base; J trimming: 10 bases; junction bases outside the gene matches: 5. CDR1 and CDR2 from the germline V gene are PRHDT and FYEKMQ (reference sequence). This CDR3 is built from 15 residues. In DNA form, the CDR3 reads TGTGCCAGCAGCTTAGCACTAGCGGGGGGTGAGGAGCAGTTCTTC. It translates to CASSLALAGGEEQFF.

The rearrangement joins TRBV7-9 to TRBJ1-2, with D possibly being TRBD1 (6 bases). The CDR3 runs 13 residues. Trimming stripped 0 bases from V and 4 bases from J, with 6 bases between. Germline V gene sequence: CDR1 SEHNR, CDR2 FQNEAQ (reference sequence). DNA of the CDR3: TGTGCCAGCAGCTTAGCCAGGGGCTATGGCTACACCTTC. Translation: CASSLARGYGYTF.

For the CDR3, the DNA is TGTGCCAGCAGCCTCAGGGGGCACGAGACCCAGTACTTC. It translates to CASSLRGHETQYF. This chain uses TRBV4-2 with TRBJ2-5; 8 bases align to TRBD1. CDR1 and CDR2 (germline): LGHNA, YNFKEQ. Trimming took 4 bases from V and 5 from J; bases not matched to a gene: 3. The CDR3 has 13 residues.

The rearrangement joins TRBV4-3 to TRBJ2-3; TRBD2 aligns across 10 bases. This CDR3 spans 19 amino acids. V was pared by 0 bases and J by 5 bases, with 14 bases of the junction left unmatched. Germline CDR1 LGHNA, CDR2 YSLEER. The CDR3 sequence: CASSQDTVRASGGRDTQYF. DNA for the CDR3: TGCGCCAGCAGCCAAGATACCGTCCGGGCTAGCGGGGGTCGAGATACGCAGTATTTT.

This chain connects TRBV10-2 to TRBJ2-3, with a tentative D call TRBD1 (6 bases). The CDR3 runs to 13 residues. V dropped 8 bases and J dropped 5 bases, with 14 bases sitting between them. CDR1 WSHSY and CDR2 SAAADI come from the germline V gene. CDR3 nucleotide sequence: TGCGCCAGCCTACAGGGAAGAGGAGATACGCAGTATTTT. Translation: CASLQGRGDTQYF.

The chain links TRBV10-1 to TRBJ1-3; D might be TRBD1 (6 bases). The V gene's germline CDR1 is WNHNN and CDR2 SYGVQD (reference sequence). The CDR3 sequence is 15 residues long. Between the trimmed V and J ends, which lost 5 bases and 0 bases, there was a span of 11 bases. The CDR3 sequence is CASSSGASSGNTIYF. The CDR3 nucleotides read TGCGCCAGCAGTTCAGGGGCCAGCTCTGGAAACACCATATATTTT.

The rearrangement joins TRBV7-2 to TRBJ2-7, with D unresolved. The CDR3 spans 15 residues. CDR1 and CDR2 (germline): SGHTA, FQGNSA. V was cut by 5 bases and J by 0 bases, with 14 bases left in between. The CDR3 coding sequence is TGTGCCAGCAGCCCCCGGAGCCGCCTCTCCTACGAGCAGTACTTC. Amino acids: CASSPRSRLSYEQYF.

J is TRBJ2-2 and V is TRBV2, with D perhaps TRBD2 (6 bases). This CDR3 comprises 15 residues. CDR1 and CDR2 from the germline V gene are SNHLY and FYNNEI. V dropped 5 bases and J dropped 1 base, with 11 bases sitting between them. The CDR3 loop is CASSLGLLNTGELFF. The CDR3 DNA follows: TGTGCCAGCAGTCTGGGACTTCTGAACACCGGGGAGCTGTTTTTT.

This chain links TRBV5-1 with TRBJ2-1; 11 bases fit TRBD2. With 4 bases clipped from V and 7 bases from J, the junction kept 10 bases outside the gene matches. This CDR3 is 16 amino acids long. The V gene's germline CDR1 is SGHRS and CDR2 YFSETQ. CDR3 protein: CASSPRGSGGGNEQFF. DNA for the CDR3: TGCGCCAGCAGCCCAAGGGGTAGCGGGGGGGGAAATGAGCAGTTCTTC. Full variable domain (missing parts from reference TRBV5-1 and TRBJ2-1): KAGVTQTPRYLIKTRGQQVTLSCSPISGHRSVSWYQQTPGQGLQFLFEYFSETQRNKGNFPGRFSGRQFSNSRSEMNVSTLELGDSALYLCASSPRGSGGGNEQFFGPGTRLTVL.

J is TRBJ1-6 and V is TRBV18, with a tentative D call TRBD1 (6 bases). Deletions cut 5 bases from V and 0 bases from J, with 17 bases between. The CDR3 is 18 residues long. Per germline, CDR1 KGHSH and CDR2 LQKENI. CDR3 in amino acids: CASSSKGGENSYNSPLHF. The CDR3 DNA reads as TGTGCCAGCTCATCGAAGGGGGGGGAGAACTCCTATAATTCACCCCTCCACTTT.

This chain uses TRBV7-2 with TRBJ1-5, with a weak D call TRBD1 (5 bases). CDR1 and CDR2 (germline): SGHTA, FQGNSA. The CDR3 length is 14 residues. With 3 bases removed from V and 6 bases from J, the gap between germline ends came to 12 bases. CDR3 sequence reads: CASSFGGSGQPQHF. As DNA, the CDR3 is TGTGCCAGCAGCTTCGGGGGATCGGGTCAGCCCCAGCATTTT. The full variable domain, rest sourced from reference TRBV7-2 and TRBJ1-5, is GAGVSQSPSNKVTEKGKDVELRCDPISGHTALYWYRQSLGQGLEFLIYFQGNSAPDKSGLPSDRFSAERTGGSVSTLTIQRTQQEDSAVYLCASSFGGSGQPQHFGDGTRLSIL.

The chain employs TRBV7-8 and TRBJ2-1; the match to TRBD1 covers 7 bases. CDR1 is SGHVS, CDR2 FQNEAQ, per germline. Trimming at V came to 4 bases and at J to 5 bases, leaving 2 bases not matched to a gene. The CDR3 spans 13 residues. Written as DNA, the CDR3 is TGTGCCAGCAGCTGGGACAGAAACAATGAGCAGTTCTTC. Residues: CASSWDRNNEQFF. The whole variable domain, remainder taken from reference TRBV7-8 and TRBJ2-1, is GAGVSQSPRYKVAKRGQDVALRCDPISGHVSLFWYQQALGQGPEFLTYFQNEAQLDKSGLPSDRFFAERPEGSVSTLKIQRTQQEDSAVYLCASSWDRNNEQFFGPGTRLTVL.

This chain joins TRBV6-6 and TRBJ1-2; 8 bases match TRBD1. CDR1 and CDR2 (germline): MNHNY, SVGAGI (reference sequence). The CDR3 is 16 residues long. Germline trimming cut 8 bases from V and 4 bases from J; bases unmatched to any gene: 15. In DNA, the CDR3 is TGTGCCAGCCAGGGGGCAAGAGGTGTTACCGCCTATGGCTACACCTTC. Translating it yields CASQGARGVTAYGYTF.

V is TRBV6-1 and J is TRBJ1-2; D gene ambiguous. Germline V gene sequence: CDR1 MNHNS, CDR2 SASEGT. CDR3 length: 13 residues. Trimming left V 5 bases short and J 4 bases short, with 11 bases between. The CDR3 region has the DNA TGTGCCAGCAGTAGTACAGCCTCCTATGGCTACACCTTC. It translates to CASSSTASYGYTF.

This chain connects TRBV6-5 to TRBJ1-5, with 7 bases fitting TRBD1. This CDR3 spans 15 amino acids. Looked up from germline, CDR1 is MNHEY and CDR2 is SVGAGI. Trimming cost V 10 bases and J 2 bases; bases outside gene matches: 11. The CDR3 nucleotides are TGTGCCACCGACCCTACAGGGGTGGGCAATCAGCCCCAGCATTTT. This gives the protein CATDPTGVGNQPQHF.

This chain connects TRBV9 to TRBJ2-3, with D tentatively TRBD1 (5 bases). This CDR3 contains 15 residues. V lost 0 bases and J 4 bases, leaving 12 bases between the germline ends. Germline V gives CDR1 SGDLS, CDR2 YYNGEE. The CDR3 bases are TGTGCCAGCAGCGTAGATGGCAGGGCAGCAGATACGCAGTATTTT. It translates to CASSVDGRAADTQYF.

The chain uses TRBV6-6 and TRBJ1-2, with D unresolved. The CDR3 contains 14 residues. CDR1 is MNHNY, CDR2 SVGAGI, per germline (reference sequence). Trimming removed 0 bases from V and 8 bases from J, with 13 bases in between. The CDR3: CASSYSSPAEGYTF. The DNA of the CDR3 is TGTGCCAGCAGTTACTCGAGTCCGGCGGAAGGCTACACCTTC.

The chain links TRBV5-4 to TRBJ2-3; 10 positions match TRBD1. The CDR3 length is 13 residues. Germline CDR1 SGHNT, CDR2 YYREEE (reference sequence). The J segment lost 6 bases and the V segment lost 4 bases, leaving 2 bases of the junction unmatched. DNA of the CDR3: TGTGCCAGCAGCGGGGGACAGGGGGATACGCAGTATTTT. Its translation is CASSGGQGDTQYF.

In its sample, this clone was seen a few times. Relative to the germline gene, one junction end is altered; a read error may explain this. V and J are TRBV7-9 and TRBJ1-4; D not resolved. Germline lookup yields CDR1 SEHNR and CDR2 FQNEAQ (reference sequence). The CDR3 sequence is 16 residues long. CDR3 sequence reads: CSSSQPITLTNEKLFF. The CDR3 DNA follows: TGTTCCAGCAGCCAACCCATAACTCTCACTAATGAAAAACTGTTTTTT.